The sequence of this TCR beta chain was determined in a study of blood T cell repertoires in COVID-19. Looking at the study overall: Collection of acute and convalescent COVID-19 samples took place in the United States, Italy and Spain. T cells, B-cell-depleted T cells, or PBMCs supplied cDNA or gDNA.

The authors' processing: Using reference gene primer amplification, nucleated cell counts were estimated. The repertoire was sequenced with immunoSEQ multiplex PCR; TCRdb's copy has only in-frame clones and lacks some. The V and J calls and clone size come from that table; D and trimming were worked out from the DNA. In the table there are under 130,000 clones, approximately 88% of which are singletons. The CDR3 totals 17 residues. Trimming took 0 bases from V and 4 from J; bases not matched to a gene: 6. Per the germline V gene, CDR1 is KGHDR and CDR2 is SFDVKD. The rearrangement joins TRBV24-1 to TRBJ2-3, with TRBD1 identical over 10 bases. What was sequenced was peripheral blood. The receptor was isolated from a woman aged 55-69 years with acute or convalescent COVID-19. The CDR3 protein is CATSDLQGTGAPDTQYF. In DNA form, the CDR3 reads TGTGCCACCAGTGATTTGCAAGGGACAGGGGCACCAGATACGCAGTATTTT.